This TCR beta chain was sequenced during a study of PD-L1 blockade in urothelial cancer. Study context: Male sex and bladder-origin urothelial cancer characterized about 90% of the 29 patients. Median T cell yield from blood was fewer than 150,000.

The protocol was immunoSEQ multiplex PCR, while the TCRdb copy is restricted to in-frame clones and leaves out a portion. The profile shows 50,000 or so clones, roughly four fifths of them singletons. Deletions cut 6 bases from V and 8 bases from J, with 13 bases between. CDR3 length: 12 amino acids. CDR1 SNHLY and CDR2 FYNNEI come from the germline V gene. Specified time point: pretreatment peripheral blood. Per patient, between 1 and 8 samples were collected at pretreatment and on-treatment time points. This clonotype was sampled from a man between 65 and 85 years old with urothelial cancer. Sequenced here: PBMCs, sampled around atezolizumab (anti-PD-L1) treatment. The chain links TRBV2 to TRBJ1-2, with D possibly matching TRBD1 (6 bases). The DNA for the CDR3 is TGTGCCAGCAGACTACAGGGAACCGGCTACACCTTC. Amino acids: CASRLQGTGYTF.